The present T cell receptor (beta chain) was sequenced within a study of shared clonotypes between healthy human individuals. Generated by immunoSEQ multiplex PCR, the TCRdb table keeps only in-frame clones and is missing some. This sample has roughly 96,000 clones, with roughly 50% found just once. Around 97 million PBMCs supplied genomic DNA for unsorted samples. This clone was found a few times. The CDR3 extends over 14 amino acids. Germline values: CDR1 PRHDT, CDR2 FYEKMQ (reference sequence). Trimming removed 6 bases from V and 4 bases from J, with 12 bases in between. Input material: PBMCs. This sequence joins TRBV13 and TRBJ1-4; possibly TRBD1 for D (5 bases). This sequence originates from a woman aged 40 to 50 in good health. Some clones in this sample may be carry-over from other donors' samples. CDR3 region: CASRAGTGNEKLFF. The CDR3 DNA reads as TGTGCCAGCAGGGCCGGGACGGGTAATGAAAAACTGTTTTTT.